The next 20 T cell receptor beta chains were all read from a single sample in a study of T cell changes during pregnancy in multiple sclerosis. Libraries were prepared by immunoSEQ multiplex PCR; TCRdb keeps only in-frame clonotypes and omits some of them. The repertoire holds under 130,000 clones, roughly nine tenths seen once, with around 3.2% in the top ten. Sequencing was performed on peripheral blood, taken after pregnancy. Receptors were obtained from a female donor with multiple sclerosis, enrolled in a pregnancy study.

The chain combines TRBV19 with TRBJ2-3; 7 positions agree with TRBD2. Looked up from germline, CDR1 is LNHDA and CDR2 is SQIVND (reference sequence). J gave up 8 bases and V 8 bases, and 10 bases lay outside the gene matches. This CDR3 spans 13 amino acids. The CDR3 nucleotides are TGTGCCAGTCGCCAGGGCGGGGGTGGTACGCAGTATTTT. As protein: CASRQGGGGTQYF.

This chain joins TRBV5-4 and TRBJ2-2, with 8 bases matching TRBD2. Germline CDR1 reads SGHNT; CDR2 reads YYREEE (reference sequence). V was pared by 5 bases and J by 4 bases, with 1 base of the junction left unmatched. This CDR3 has 13 residues. The CDR3 here is CASSAGGTGELFF. In DNA form, the CDR3 reads TGTGCCAGCAGTGCGGGGGGCACCGGGGAGCTGTTTTTT.

V and J are TRBV11-2 and TRBJ2-3; TRBD2 agrees at 7 bases. The CDR3 extends over 15 amino acids. V shed 5 bases, J shed 4 bases, and the junction held 9 bases outside the gene matches. The germline V gene has CDR1 SGHAT and CDR2 FQNNGV. This CDR3 reads CASSAGLFYADTQYF. For the CDR3, the DNA is TGTGCCAGCAGCGCGGGACTATTCTACGCAGATACGCAGTATTTT. Drawing the rest from reference TRBV11-2 and TRBJ2-3, the complete variable domain is EAGVAQSPRYKIIEKRQSVAFWCNPISGHATLYWYQQILGQGPKLLIQFQNNGVVDDSQLPKDRFSAERLKGVDSTLKIQPAKLEDSAVYLCASSAGLFYADTQYFGPGTRLTVL.

This rearrangement joins TRBV7-9 to TRBJ2-7; TRBD1 might be the D (5 bases). The CDR3 loop spans 16 amino acids. V lost 5 bases and J 2 bases, leaving 19 bases between the germline ends. CDR1 is SEHNR and CDR2 is FQNEAQ in the germline V gene (reference sequence). The CDR3 coding sequence is TGTGCCAGCAGCCCACGAAAAAGGACACAAACCTACGAGCAGTACTTC. Amino acids: CASSPRKRTQTYEQYF.

CDR3 region: CASSITGGGFYEQYF. In nucleotides, the CDR3 is TGTGCCAGTAGTATAACGGGGGGAGGTTTCTACGAGCAGTACTTC. V gene TRBV19 combines with J gene TRBJ2-7, with TRBD2 identical over 7 bases. The V gene end was trimmed by 2 bases and the J gene end by 3 bases; junction bases not matched to a gene: 7. Germline CDR1 LNHDA, CDR2 SQIVND (reference sequence). The length of the CDR3 is 15 residues.

CDR3 protein: CASSSWTGTSGGYTF. The CDR3 DNA reads as TGTGCCAGCAGTAGCTGGACAGGGACCTCGGGGGGCTACACCTTC. The rearrangement links TRBV6-1 to TRBJ1-2; TRBD1 matches 8 bases. The germline V gene has CDR1 MNHNS and CDR2 SASEGT. V lost 5 bases and J lost 8; bases outside the gene matches: 13. CDR3 size: 15 residues.

The chain joins TRBV4-2 to TRBJ2-3; 9 bases agree with TRBD2. From germline, CDR1 is LGHNA and CDR2 YNFKEQ. The CDR3 has 17 amino acids. Trimming removed 1 base from V and 2 bases from J; junction bases left unmatched: 7. The CDR3: CASSQAISGGPTDTQYF. The CDR3 nucleotides read TGTGCCAGCAGCCAAGCAATTAGCGGGGGACCCACAGATACGCAGTATTTT.

The gene calls are TRBV18 and TRBJ2-3; TRBD2 matches 9 bases. Looked up from germline, CDR1 is KGHSH and CDR2 is LQKENI. The ends lost 0 bases at V and 3 bases at J; junction bases unmatched: 4. The CDR3 is 16 amino acids. The CDR3 DNA reads as TGTGCCAGCTCACCACCGGGACTAGCCCGAACAGATACGCAGTATTTT. Translated: CASSPPGLARTDTQYF.

The gene calls are TRBV9 and TRBJ2-7, with 11 bases that match TRBD1. This CDR3 comprises 14 residues. The junction had 2 bases not matched to a gene; V was cut back by 2 bases and J by 4 bases. CDR1 is SGDLS and CDR2 is YYNGEE in the germline V gene. The CDR3: CASSVRDRGYEQYF. CDR3 in DNA: TGTGCCAGCAGCGTCCGGGACAGGGGGTACGAGCAGTACTTC.

The chain's CDR3 is CASSFGPSTRATNEKLFF. CDR3 bases: TGCGCCAGCAGCTTTGGCCCTAGCACTCGCGCAACTAATGAAAAACTGTTTTTT. V and J are TRBV5-1 and TRBJ1-4, with D unresolved. V was pared by 2 bases and J by 0 bases, with 17 bases between. CDR1 SGHRS and CDR2 YFSETQ come from the germline V gene. The CDR3 is 18 residues long.

This chain links TRBV7-8 with TRBJ2-1; 10 nucleotides match TRBD1. The CDR3 extends over 14 amino acids. The V gene's germline CDR1 is SGHVS and CDR2 FQNEAQ. V gave up 5 bases and J gave up 8 bases; unmatched junction bases: 6. The CDR3 nucleotides read TGTGCCAGCAGCAACCGACAGGGGGCGGATGAGCAGTTCTTC. Translation: CASSNRQGADEQFF.

The gene calls are TRBV5-6 and TRBJ2-7; 7 bases match TRBD2. Trimming at V came to 0 bases and at J to 2 bases, leaving 8 bases not matched to a gene. CDR1 SGHDT and CDR2 YYEEEE come from the germline V gene. CDR3 length equals 16 residues. CDR3 sequence reads: CASSLAGGRPAYEQYF. CDR3 DNA: TGTGCCAGCAGCTTGGCGGGGGGACGCCCGGCCTACGAGCAGTACTTC.

This chain connects TRBV7-6 to TRBJ2-5; the D gene is possibly TRBD2 (6 bases). CDR3 length: 11 amino acids. V was pared by 6 bases and J by 5 bases, with 7 bases between. CDR1 and CDR2 from the germline V gene are SGHVS and FNYEAQ. CDR3: CASRGGETQYF. The CDR3 DNA follows: TGTGCCAGCAGAGGAGGGGAGACCCAGTACTTC. Using reference TRBV7-6 and TRBJ2-5 for the parts outside the CDR3, the full variable domain is GAGVSQSPRYKVTKRGQDVALRCDPISGHVSLYWYRQALGQGPEFLTYFNYEAQQDKSGLPNDRFSAERPEGSISTLTIQRTEQRDSAMYRCASRGGETQYFGPGTRLLVL.

For this clone: The same CDR3 arises from other DNA sequences in this sample as well. The rearrangement uses TRBV29-1 and TRBJ2-1, with D perhaps TRBD1 (6 bases). The germline V and J ends were trimmed by 5 bases and 0 bases, with 11 bases remaining between them. The V gene's germline CDR1 is SQVTM and CDR2 ANQGSEA. The CDR3 is 14 residues long. CDR3 region: CSVPTGSSYNEQFF. The CDR3 coding sequence is TGCAGCGTTCCCACAGGGAGCTCCTACAATGAGCAGTTCTTC.

V gene TRBV27 combines with J gene TRBJ2-1; TRBD1 matches at 7 bases. The CDR3 length is 14 residues. Per the germline V gene, CDR1 is MNHEY and CDR2 is SMNVEV (reference sequence). Germline trimming cut 3 bases from V and 4 bases from J; bases unmatched to any gene: 3. The CDR3 DNA follows: TGTGCCAGCAGTTTCGGGACAGATTACAATGAGCAGTTCTTC. Translation: CASSFGTDYNEQFF.

The chain recombines TRBV7-3 with TRBJ2-5; unclear D gene. V was trimmed by 5 bases and J by 2 bases, leaving 15 bases between them. This CDR3 is 15 amino acids long. Germline V gene lookup returns CDR1 SGHTA and CDR2 FQGTGA. This CDR3 reads CASSPQGGLQETQYF. CDR3 DNA sequence: TGTGCCAGCAGCCCCCAAGGCGGTCTGCAAGAGACCCAGTACTTC.

V and J are TRBV6-5 and TRBJ1-3; 9 nucleotides align to TRBD1. The CDR3 runs 15 residues. V shed 5 bases, J shed 3 bases, and the junction held 5 bases outside the gene matches. Germline V gene data show CDR1 as MNHEY and CDR2 as SVGAGI. CDR3 region: CASSKMDRGGNTIYF. Here the CDR3 DNA reads TGTGCCAGCAGTAAGATGGACAGGGGTGGAAACACCATATATTTT.

This chain joins TRBV11-2 and TRBJ2-7, with TRBD2 as a possible D gene (6 bases). With 7 bases removed from V and 6 bases from J, the gap between germline ends came to 16 bases. Germline loops: CDR1 SGHAT, CDR2 FQNNGV. CDR3 length: 13 amino acids. CDR3 residues: CASTSGVPAEQYF. The CDR3 DNA sequence: TGTGCCAGCACTTCGGGGGTACCTGCCGAGCAGTACTTC. Filled out from reference TRBV11-2 and TRBJ2-7, the complete variable domain reads EAGVAQSPRYKIIEKRQSVAFWCNPISGHATLYWYQQILGQGPKLLIQFQNNGVVDDSQLPKDRFSAERLKGVDSTLKIQPAKLEDSAVYLCASTSGVPAEQYFGPGTRLTVT.

V usage is TRBV27 and J usage is TRBJ1-2, with 12 positions matching TRBD1. Trimming cost V 6 bases and J 8 bases; bases outside gene matches: 16. The CDR3 totals 17 residues. Germline CDR1 and CDR2: MNHEY and SMNVEV (reference sequence). CDR3 nucleotide sequence: TGTGCCAGCAGCCAGTGGGACAGGGGGCGCGCCAGAAAGGGCTACACCTTC. It translates to CASSQWDRGRARKGYTF.

V and J are TRBV6-6 and TRBJ2-3, with 7 bases identical to TRBD1. This CDR3 has 15 amino acids. V shed 4 bases and J 1 base; nucleotides not matched to a gene: 5. Germline-derived CDR1 and CDR2 are MNHNY and SVGAGI (reference sequence). The CDR3 loop reads CASSLDRVGTDTQYF. As DNA, the CDR3 is TGTGCCAGCAGTTTAGACAGGGTAGGCACAGATACGCAGTATTTT.